This T cell receptor beta chain was obtained from a study of blood T cell repertoires in COVID-19. Study information: T cells, B-cell-depleted T cells, or PBMCs supplied cDNA or gDNA.

This clone was counted a single time. Per germline, CDR1 SGHRS and CDR2 YFSETQ. The CDR3 is 16 residues long. Losses at the gene ends were 7 bases for V and 5 bases for J; bases not matched to a gene: 11. The repertoire was sequenced with immunoSEQ multiplex PCR; TCRdb's copy has only in-frame clones and lacks some. The table records some 150,000 clones, 84% of them present only once. The rearrangement uses TRBV5-1 and TRBJ2-2, with 10 positions matching TRBD2. The sequenced sample was PBMCs or T cells enriched from blood (not recorded which). The sequence was obtained from a woman aged 45 to 65 who had been exposed to COVID-19. CDR3 protein: CASDSLAGEATGELFF. CDR3 DNA: TGCGCCAGCGATAGTCTAGCGGGGGAGGCAACCGGGGAGCTGTTTTTT.